Below, 31 T cell receptor beta chains from the same sample are listed, as sequenced in a study of identical twins. One entry per CDR3 protein results from TCRdb running MiXCR on the 5' RACE reads. The sample records about 690,000 distinct CDR3 sequences, roughly 6% being singletons. The sequencing input was naive T cells sorted from blood. These receptors originate from a man aged 18 to 30 in good health.

This chain uses TRBV14 with TRBJ1-1; D possibly corresponds to TRBD1 (5 bases). With 0 bases removed from V and 0 bases from J, the gap between germline ends came to 8 bases. This CDR3 is 15 amino acids long. From germline, CDR1 is SGHDN and CDR2 FVKESK. The CDR3 reads CASSQEGPMNTEAFF. The CDR3 region has the DNA TGTGCCAGCAGCCAAGAGGGACCGATGAACACTGAAGCTTTCTTT.

In this sample, this clonotype turned up a few times. V gene TRBV6-1 combines with J gene TRBJ1-2; D call uncertain. Germline CDR1 MNHNS, CDR2 SASEGT. The CDR3 is 13 residues long. The ends were cut back, 6 bases at V and 8 bases at J, with 16 bases in the middle. CDR3 DNA sequence: TGTGCCAGCAGACCTCGGGCTACTGGGGGCTACACCTTC. Its protein product is CASRPRATGGYTF.

This clonotype was found many times. The gene calls are TRBV29-1 and TRBJ1-1, with a tentative D call TRBD1 (6 bases). Germline V CDR1 and CDR2: SQVTM, ANQGSEA. V lost 6 bases and J 4 bases, leaving 18 bases between the germline ends. This CDR3 comprises 14 residues. CDR3 loop: CSVCTGMGGTEAFF. The CDR3 DNA sequence: TGCAGCGTCTGTACAGGGATGGGTGGCACTGAAGCTTTCTTT.

This chain uses TRBV6-4 with TRBJ2-1; D is unresolved. V was cut by 8 bases and J by 9 bases, with 17 bases left in between. This CDR3 is built from 13 residues. The germline V gene has CDR1 MRHNA and CDR2 SNTAGT. The CDR3 DNA is TGTGCCAGCCGAGACGACCGAATCGGTGAGCAGTTCTTC. Its protein product is CASRDDRIGEQFF.

This clonotype has ten or more counts. The chain uses TRBV4-2 and TRBJ2-7, with D possibly being TRBD1 or TRBD2 (5 bases each). The CDR3 consists of 14 residues. Germline V CDR1 and CDR2: LGHNA, YNFKEQ. The V gene lost 1 base and the J gene lost 1 base, with 8 bases spanning the gap. The DNA for the CDR3 is TGTGCCAGCAGCCAAGTGGGGGTTTCCTACGAGCAGTACTTC. Protein product: CASSQVGVSYEQYF.

J is TRBJ1-1 and V is TRBV20-1; 12 bases match TRBD1. The length of the CDR3 is 12 residues. Trimming cost V 5 bases and J 11 bases; bases outside gene matches: 6. Germline loops: CDR1 DFQATT, CDR2 SNEGSKA (reference sequence). Here the CDR3 DNA reads TGCAGTGCTGCCGGGACAGGGGGCTACGCTTTCTTT. Translation: CSAAGTGGYAFF.

This clonotype turned up a few times. The genes are TRBV4-1 and TRBJ1-4; 7 bases fit TRBD1. Germline loops: CDR1 MGHRA, CDR2 YSYEKL. This CDR3 has 16 residues. Unmatched junction bases numbered 8, after V lost 3 bases and J lost 4 bases. The CDR3 coding sequence is TGCGCCAGCAGCCATCACACGACAGGGCTTAATGAAAAACTGTTTTTT. Protein: CASSHHTTGLNEKLFF.

V and J are TRBV6-2 or TRBV6-3 and TRBJ2-5; the D gene is possibly TRBD1 (5 bases). This CDR3 is 13 amino acids long. CDR1 is MNHEY and CDR2 is SVGEGT in the germline V gene. Trimming pared 7 bases from V and 5 bases from J, leaving 14 bases between. For the CDR3, the DNA is TGTGCCAGCATCAGGGCGTCACGGGAGACCCAGTACTTC. Its translation: CASIRASRETQYF.

The genes are TRBV28 and TRBJ2-3; 8 bases are shared with TRBD1. This CDR3 is 15 amino acids long. Germline values: CDR1 MDHEN, CDR2 SYDVKM. Unmatched junction bases numbered 17, after V lost 11 bases and J lost 7 bases. DNA for the CDR3: TGTGCCTGCTTGGGAGACAGGGGCGGTATAAATACGCAGTATTTT. As protein: CACLGDRGGINTQYF.

This clonotype has a handful of counts. The V call is TRBV6-1, the J call TRBJ1-1, with TRBD1 as a possible D gene (6 bases). With 6 bases removed from V and 10 bases from J, the gap between germline ends came to 36 bases. The germline V gene has CDR1 MNHNS and CDR2 SASEGT. The CDR3 runs 19 residues. CDR3 loop: CASRDPSDSVYSISRVAFF. The CDR3, as DNA: TGTGCCAGCAGGGATCCCTCGGACAGTGTATATTCCATATCCCGGGTAGCTTTCTTT.

A few counts support this clonotype. This chain uses TRBV12-3 or TRBV12-4 with TRBJ1-1; D remains ambiguous. Trimming pared 3 bases from V and 1 base from J, leaving 6 bases between. There are 13 residues in the CDR3. DNA for the CDR3: TGTGCCAGCAGTTTTTCAGCGAACACTGAAGCTTTCTTT. This translates into CASSFSANTEAFF.

Ten or more counts support this clonotype. V and J are TRBV11-2 and TRBJ1-3; possibly TRBD1 for D (6 bases). CDR3 length: 14 residues. V lost 3 bases to trimming and J lost 4 bases, with 10 bases between them. Germline loops: CDR1 SGHAT, CDR2 FQNNGV. CDR3 protein: CASSLTGRGNTIYF. Here the CDR3 DNA reads TGTGCCAGCAGCTTGACAGGACGAGGAAACACCATATATTTT. Variable domain in full (rest from reference TRBV11-2 and TRBJ1-3): EAGVAQSPRYKIIEKRQSVAFWCNPISGHATLYWYQQILGQGPKLLIQFQNNGVVDDSQLPKDRFSAERLKGVDSTLKIQPAKLEDSAVYLCASSLTGRGNTIYFGEGSWLTVV.

J is TRBJ1-6 and V is TRBV18, with D perhaps TRBD1 (5 bases). Germline V gene sequence: CDR1 KGHSH, CDR2 LQKENI. Between the trimmed V and J ends, which lost 3 bases and 7 bases, there was a span of 10 bases. The CDR3 is made up of 14 amino acids. CDR3 region: CASSPQGGNSPLHF. The DNA of the CDR3 is TGTGCCAGCTCACCGCAGGGTGGAAATTCACCCCTCCACTTT.

The rearrangement uses TRBV30 and TRBJ2-2; D remains unclear. This CDR3 contains 13 residues. V was trimmed by 2 bases and J by 5 bases, leaving 9 bases between them. Germline V gene lookup returns CDR1 GTSNPN and CDR2 SVGIG (reference sequence). The CDR3 reads CAWSSVGTGELFF. The CDR3 DNA sequence: TGTGCCTGGAGTTCGGTGGGGACCGGGGAGCTGTTTTTT.

This clonotype has a count of ten or more. The chain combines TRBV7-2 with TRBJ1-2; D gene uncertain. There are 14 residues in the CDR3. The V and J ends lost 5 bases and 3 bases respectively, with 13 bases between them. Germline V gives CDR1 SGHTA, CDR2 FQGNSA. The chain's CDR3 is CASSADKAHYGYTF. The CDR3, as DNA: TGTGCCAGCAGCGCCGACAAGGCCCACTATGGCTACACCTTC.

In its sample, this clonotype was seen many times. V usage is TRBV12-3 or TRBV12-4 and J usage is TRBJ2-4; D gene uncertain. The CDR3 covers 15 residues. V was shortened by 6 bases and J by 0 bases, with 12 bases between the two germline ends. CDR3: CASRSAVLAKNIQYF. CDR3 nucleotides: TGTGCCAGCAGGTCCGCCGTCCTAGCCAAAAACATTCAGTACTTC.

In this sample, this clonotype turned up many times. This rearrangement joins TRBV12-3 or TRBV12-4 to TRBJ1-2, with TRBD1 as a possible D gene (5 bases). This CDR3 spans 12 amino acids. V lost 0 bases to trimming and J lost 14 bases, with 13 bases between them. This chain's CDR3 is CASSLAMGEATF. In DNA form, the CDR3 reads TGTGCCAGCAGTTTAGCGATGGGGGAGGCAACCTTC.

The table lists this clonotype with a few counts. This rearrangement joins TRBV9 to TRBJ1-1, with TRBD1 matching 9 bases. The length of the CDR3 is 15 residues. V dropped 3 bases and J dropped 4; count of bases not matched to a gene: 7. In germline, CDR1 is SGDLS, CDR2 YYNGEE. The CDR3 here is CASSAMGQGGTEAFF. The CDR3 DNA reads as TGTGCCAGCAGCGCCATGGGACAGGGTGGCACTGAAGCTTTCTTT.

There are many counts of this clonotype. This chain links TRBV11-2 with TRBJ2-7, with TRBD2 matching 9 bases. Looked up from germline, CDR1 is SGHAT and CDR2 is FQNNGV. Germline trimming cut 1 base from V and 4 bases from J; bases unmatched to any gene: 5. This CDR3 is 15 amino acids long. The DNA of the CDR3 is TGTGCCAGCAGCTTAGTGGCGGGAGGGAGATACGAGCAGTACTTC. Protein: CASSLVAGGRYEQYF.

This clonotype was observed many times. The chain joins TRBV12-3 or TRBV12-4 to TRBJ2-5, with D possibly TRBD2 on 7 matching bases. This CDR3 contains 14 residues. V gave up 3 bases and J gave up 4 bases, with 12 bases separating them. The CDR3 coding sequence is TGTGCCAGCAGTTTCTTTCGGGGGGCAGAGACCCAGTACTTC. Protein sequence: CASSFFRGAETQYF.

The sample holds many counts of this clonotype. V gene TRBV5-1 combines with J gene TRBJ2-3; 9 nucleotides line up with TRBD2. J lost 3 bases, V lost 4 bases, and 3 bases had no gene match. The CDR3 consists of 14 residues. CDR1 SGHRS and CDR2 YFSETQ come from the germline V gene. This CDR3 reads CASSILAGTDTQYF. CDR3 DNA sequence: TGCGCCAGCAGCATCCTAGCGGGGACAGATACGCAGTATTTT.

In this sample, this clonotype turned up many times. The V gene is TRBV29-1, the J gene TRBJ1-1; perhaps TRBD1 as D (5 bases). Germline V gives CDR1 SQVTM, CDR2 ANQGSEA. Trimming pared 7 bases from V and 4 bases from J, leaving 28 bases between. The CDR3 has 17 residues. The CDR3 coding sequence is TGCAGCGCCGCTCCTCGGGGAGACGGGACCTATGGCACTGAAGCTTTCTTT. Translated: CSAAPRGDGTYGTEAFF. Drawing the rest from reference TRBV29-1 and TRBJ1-1, the complete variable domain is SAVISQKPSRDICQRGTSLTIQCQVDSQVTMMFWYRQQPGQSLTLIATANQGSEATYESGFVIDKFPISRPNLTFSTLTVSNMSPEDSSIYLCSAAPRGDGTYGTEAFFGQGTRLTVV.

This clonotype was counted between two and nine times. This rearrangement joins TRBV7-2 to TRBJ1-4; D gene unclear. The CDR3 sequence is 16 residues long. The V end was cut by 6 bases, the J end by 3 bases, with 17 bases between. Germline V gene data show CDR1 as SGHTA and CDR2 as FQGNSA. CDR3 in DNA: TGTGCCAGCAGTTTTGAAGGAGTGGTTCCTAATGAAAAACTGTTTTTT. Translation gives CASSFEGVVPNEKLFF. The variable domain in full, completed from reference TRBV7-2 and TRBJ1-4, reads GAGVSQSPSNKVTEKGKDVELRCDPISGHTALYWYRQSLGQGLEFLIYFQGNSAPDKSGLPSDRFSAERTGGSVSTLTIQRTQQEDSAVYLCASSFEGVVPNEKLFFGSGTQLSVL.

The table lists this clonotype with many counts. The genes are TRBV28 and TRBJ2-7, with a possible D match to TRBD1 (5 bases). V was shortened by 1 base and J by 3 bases, with 7 bases between the two germline ends. Germline-derived CDR1 and CDR2 are MDHEN and SYDVKM. This CDR3 has 13 amino acids. CDR3 in amino acids: CASSLSGFYEQYF. The CDR3 DNA reads as TGTGCCAGCAGTTTATCAGGGTTCTACGAGCAGTACTTC.

This clonotype has a count of ten or more. V gene TRBV5-1 combines with J gene TRBJ2-3, with 10 bases matching TRBD2. J gave up 5 bases and V 3 bases, and 6 bases lay outside the gene matches. The CDR3 has 15 amino acids. Germline CDR1 SGHRS, CDR2 YFSETQ. Here the CDR3 reads CASSYLAGDGDTQYF. DNA for the CDR3: TGCGCCAGCAGCTATCTAGCGGGAGATGGAGATACGCAGTATTTT. Looking up the rest from reference TRBV5-1 and TRBJ2-3 gives the full variable domain: KAGVTQTPRYLIKTRGQQVTLSCSPISGHRSVSWYQQTPGQGLQFLFEYFSETQRNKGNFPGRFSGRQFSNSRSEMNVSTLELGDSALYLCASSYLAGDGDTQYFGPGTRLTVL.

This clonotype has a handful of counts. CDR3 nucleotide sequence: TGTGCCAGCAGCCTCATATCGGGGCATTCACCCCTCCACTTT. Its protein product is CASSLISGHSPLHF. The rearrangement links TRBV14 to TRBJ1-6, with TRBD1 as a possible D gene (5 bases). Germline CDR1 and CDR2: SGHDN and FVKESK. The V and J ends lost 4 bases and 8 bases respectively, with 12 bases between them. The CDR3 is 14 amino acids.

This clonotype was observed many times. This sequence joins TRBV27 and TRBJ2-2, with 11 positions matching TRBD1. V was clipped by 0 bases and J by 2 bases; unmatched bases: 5. This CDR3 is 18 amino acids long. CDR1 and CDR2 from the germline V gene are MNHEY and SMNVEV (reference sequence). CDR3 sequence reads: CASSLSPGQGANTGELFF. CDR3 bases: TGTGCCAGCAGTTTATCGCCAGGACAGGGGGCTAACACCGGGGAGCTGTTTTTT.

This clonotype was observed a handful of times. As DNA, the CDR3 is TGTGCCAGCAGCTTAGGTAGCGGGAGCTCAAATACGCAGTATTTT. Its protein is CASSLGSGSSNTQYF. The chain uses TRBV11-2 and TRBJ2-3; 9 positions agree with TRBD2. Trimming removed 1 base from V and 7 bases from J; junction bases left unmatched: 6. There are 15 residues in the CDR3. Germline V lookup: CDR1 SGHAT, CDR2 FQNNGV.

This clonotype was found many times. V gene TRBV15 combines with J gene TRBJ2-3; D is uncertain. Trimming removed 0 bases at V and 1 base at J, with 11 bases between. CDR3 size: 16 residues. In germline, CDR1 is LNHNV, CDR2 YYDKDF (reference sequence). DNA of the CDR3: TGTGCCACCAGCAGAGATATGGGGTCCGGCACAGATACGCAGTATTTT. It codes for CATSRDMGSGTDTQYF.

This clonotype was counted many times. The chain joins TRBV20-1 to TRBJ2-6; maybe TRBD2 (5 bases). With 0 bases removed from V and 2 bases from J, the gap between germline ends came to 17 bases. Germline CDR1 is DFQATT and CDR2 is SNEGSKA (reference sequence). The CDR3 has 18 residues. CDR3 bases: TGCAGTGCTAGAGATACGGGGTCTCGGATGGCTGGGGCCAACGTCCTGACTTTC. Translated: CSARDTGSRMAGANVLTF.

This clonotype has more than one count but fewer than ten. The chain links TRBV11-2 to TRBJ1-1; the D is unclear. The germline V gene has CDR1 SGHAT and CDR2 FQNNGV. This CDR3 contains 13 residues. V shed 2 bases and J shed 1 base, with 5 bases lying between them. The CDR3 region is CASSLQENTEAFF. The CDR3 DNA reads as TGTGCCAGCAGCTTACAGGAGAACACTGAAGCTTTCTTT.